The 23 T cell receptor beta chains presented below share a single source sample, sequenced in a study of blood T cell repertoires in COVID-19. Sequencing used immunoSEQ multiplex PCR; TCRdb keeps in-frame clones, though not all of them. The table records about 240,000 clones, about 91% of them present only once. Source material: PBMCs or T cells enriched from blood (not recorded which). These TCRs come from a woman aged 25 to 45 with acute COVID-19.

This clone was seen just once. The V and J genes are TRBV5-4 and TRBJ2-3; 10 bases are shared with TRBD2. This CDR3 has 15 amino acids. Germline V CDR1 and CDR2: SGHNT, YYREEE (reference sequence). The trim removed 0 bases at V and 4 bases at J, leaving 2 bases unmatched. CDR3 bases: TGTGCCAGCAGCTTGGGTAGCGGGGGGTCAGATACGCAGTATTTT. Its translation: CASSLGSGGSDTQYF.

The V gene is TRBV25-1, the J gene TRBJ1-4; D gene uncertain. Looked up from germline, CDR1 is MGHDK and CDR2 is SYGVNS. This CDR3 contains 13 residues. The V and J ends lost 6 bases and 0 bases respectively, with 5 bases between them. The CDR3 here is CASSRTTNEKLFF. As DNA, the CDR3 is TGTGCCAGCAGCAGGACAACTAATGAAAAACTGTTTTTT.

The chain couples TRBV10-2 to TRBJ2-2; TRBD2 is a possible D gene (6 bases). This CDR3 spans 12 amino acids. Germline CDR1 WSHSY, CDR2 SAAADI. Trimming removed 11 bases at V and 7 bases at J, with 14 bases between. The CDR3 protein is CASGGASGELFF. The CDR3 region has the DNA TGCGCCTCCGGCGGGGCTAGCGGGGAGCTGTTTTTT.

In its sample, this clone was seen once. The chain joins TRBV5-1 to TRBJ2-1; 7 bases fit TRBD1. V was clipped by 0 bases and J by 4 bases; unmatched bases: 4. Germline CDR1 is SGHRS and CDR2 is YFSETQ. The CDR3 spans 15 residues. The chain's CDR3 is CASSLDRGLYNEQFF. The CDR3 bases are TGCGCCAGCAGCTTGGACAGGGGTTTGTACAATGAGCAGTTCTTC.

The rearrangement uses TRBV27 and TRBJ1-1; possible D gene TRBD1, 6 bases. Germline V gene lookup returns CDR1 MNHEY and CDR2 SMNVEV (reference sequence). Trimming cost V 3 bases and J 0 bases, with 11 bases left between them. This CDR3 spans 15 amino acids. For the CDR3, the DNA is TGTGCCAGCAGTTTCGGACAGTCCATGAACACTGAAGCTTTCTTT. Translated: CASSFGQSMNTEAFF.

This clone was detected only once. The V and J genes are TRBV4-3 and TRBJ2-1; TRBD2 agrees at 7 bases. V shed 4 bases and J 0 bases; nucleotides not matched to a gene: 6. CDR1 is LGHNA and CDR2 is YSLEER in the germline V gene. The CDR3 consists of 16 residues. Here the CDR3 reads CASSRRGGGSYNEQFF. As DNA, the CDR3 is TGCGCCAGCAGCCGGCGAGGCGGGGGCTCCTACAATGAGCAGTTCTTC.

This chain joins TRBV19 and TRBJ1-5; D call uncertain. Trimming removed 1 base from V and 1 base from J, with 8 bases in between. The CDR3 spans 15 residues. The germline gives CDR1 LNHDA, CDR2 SQIVND (reference sequence). CDR3 sequence reads: CASSIGGRSNQPQHF. CDR3 nucleotides: TGTGCCAGTAGTATAGGTGGCAGGAGCAATCAGCCCCAGCATTTT.

This chain links TRBV9 with TRBJ2-1; D might be TRBD1 (5 bases). V was shortened by 0 bases and J by 5 bases, with 12 bases between the two germline ends. Looked up from germline, CDR1 is SGDLS and CDR2 is YYNGEE. The CDR3 sequence is 15 residues long. CDR3 bases: TGTGCCAGCAGCGTAGGACAGACTGGCGACAATGAGCAGTTCTTC. It is translated as CASSVGQTGDNEQFF.

This clone was seen just once. The gene calls are TRBV7-2 and TRBJ2-7; D is possibly TRBD2 (6 bases). The germline V and J ends were trimmed by 5 bases and 3 bases, with 17 bases remaining between them. There are 15 residues in the CDR3. CDR1 and CDR2 from the germline V gene are SGHTA and FQGNSA. CDR3 in amino acids: CASSQPGLGGYEQYF. CDR3 DNA sequence: TGTGCCAGCAGCCAACCGGGACTCGGCGGCTACGAGCAGTACTTC.

This clone was found once. The rearrangement uses TRBV5-1 and TRBJ1-6; 9 bases fit TRBD1. The CDR3 consists of 14 residues. Losses at the gene ends were 6 bases for V and 13 bases for J; bases not matched to a gene: 11. The germline gives CDR1 SGHRS, CDR2 YFSETQ. As DNA, the CDR3 is TGCGCCAGCACTTTAACAGGGGGCGCGGTTCCCCTCCACTTT. Amino acids: CASTLTGGAVPLHF.

The chain has TRBV6-5 and TRBJ2-7; 7 bases line up with TRBD1. The trim removed 6 bases at V and 1 base at J, leaving 3 bases unmatched. Germline V CDR1 and CDR2: MNHEY, SVGAGI. The CDR3 has 13 amino acids. In nucleotides, the CDR3 is TGTGCCAGCAGGGAGACAGGGTCCTACGAGCAGTACTTC. It translates to CASRETGSYEQYF.

The V gene is TRBV5-5, the J gene TRBJ2-3, with D unclear. V dropped 0 bases and J dropped 8 bases, with 10 bases sitting between them. Germline CDR1 is SGHKS and CDR2 is YYEKEE (reference sequence). CDR3 size: 13 residues. Here the CDR3 DNA reads TGTGCCAGCAGCTTGGGGCAGGTCATTACGCAGTATTTT. This codes for CASSLGQVITQYF.

V is TRBV7-9 and J is TRBJ2-7, with D possibly being TRBD2 (5 bases). This CDR3 is built from 14 residues. V was shortened by 0 bases and J by 3 bases, with 9 bases between the two germline ends. The germline CDR1 and CDR2 sequences are SEHNR and FQNEAQ (reference sequence). The CDR3 sequence: CASSLAFRGYEQYF. In nucleotides, the CDR3 is TGTGCCAGCAGCTTAGCATTTCGGGGCTACGAGCAGTACTTC.

This chain's CDR3 is CASNYRGEKFLDGYTF. In nucleotides, the CDR3 is TGTGCCAGTAACTACCGCGGGGAGAAATTCCTAGATGGCTACACCTTC. The chain recombines TRBV19 with TRBJ1-2; D not resolved. The CDR3 has 16 amino acids. The germline V gene has CDR1 LNHDA and CDR2 SQIVND (reference sequence). The V and J ends lost 7 bases and 6 bases respectively, with 24 bases between them.

The chain couples TRBV6-1 to TRBJ1-1; no definite D call. Trimming pared 5 bases from V and 5 bases from J, leaving 15 bases between. CDR3 length equals 14 residues. Per the germline V gene, CDR1 is MNHNS and CDR2 is SASEGT. DNA of the CDR3: TGTGCCAGCAGTTTTACCGAGGAGCGGACTGAAGCTTTCTTT. Encoded protein: CASSFTEERTEAFF.

The table lists this clone with a count of one. The CDR3 loop is CASSFGRLGEAPLHF. DNA of the CDR3: TGTGCCAGCAGTTTCGGACGGCTGGGAGAGGCACCCCTCCACTTT. The gene calls are TRBV6-5 and TRBJ1-6; D remains unclear. The germline V gene encodes CDR1 MNHEY and CDR2 SVGAGI. Trimming removed 4 bases at V and 11 bases at J, with 18 bases between. This CDR3 has 15 residues.

This chain joins TRBV4-1 and TRBJ2-7; 11 nucleotides align to TRBD2. The CDR3 runs to 15 residues. CDR1 is MGHRA, CDR2 YSYEKL, per germline. V was clipped by 2 bases and J by 1 base; unmatched bases: 1. CDR3 DNA: TGCGCCAGCAGCCAACTAGCGGGGGGATCCTACGAGCAGTACTTC. Its translation is CASSQLAGGSYEQYF.

This chain joins TRBV2 and TRBJ2-7; D unclear. V was trimmed by 4 bases and J by 3 bases, leaving 10 bases between them. Germline loops: CDR1 SNHLY, CDR2 FYNNEI. The length of the CDR3 is 13 residues. The CDR3: CASSGTDFYEQYF. CDR3 nucleotides: TGTGCCAGCAGTGGTACAGATTTCTACGAGCAGTACTTC.

J is TRBJ1-2 and V is TRBV12-3 or TRBV12-4; D call uncertain. CDR3 size: 11 residues. V dropped 10 bases and J dropped 8 bases, with 14 bases sitting between them. In nucleotides, the CDR3 is TGTGCCACACAGAGCTTTCCCGGCTACACCTTC. Amino acid sequence: CATQSFPGYTF.

The gene calls are TRBV28 and TRBJ2-1, with 8 nucleotides matching TRBD2. The J segment lost 2 bases and the V segment lost 4 bases, leaving 4 bases of the junction unmatched. CDR1 is MDHEN, CDR2 SYDVKM, per germline. CDR3 size: 15 residues. The CDR3 DNA sequence: TGTGCCAGCAGTTCCGGGGGGGCCGCCTACAATGAGCAGTTCTTC. Its protein product is CASSSGGAAYNEQFF.

This chain connects TRBV6-6 to TRBJ2-1; maybe TRBD1 (7 bases). V lost 4 bases, J lost 7 bases, and 17 bases lay in between. Germline V gene sequence: CDR1 MNHNY, CDR2 SVGAGI (reference sequence). The CDR3 runs 15 residues. This chain's CDR3 is CASSWTDRAGNEQFF. CDR3 coding DNA: TGTGCCAGCAGTTGGACAGACAGGGCGGGAAATGAGCAGTTCTTC.

The gene calls are TRBV21-1 and TRBJ2-5; the table gives TRBD2 as D, unverified against the DNA. TRBV21-1 is a documented pseudogene. The CDR3 has 15 amino acids. CDR3 DNA: TGTGCCAGCAGCAAGAAGACTTCCCGGGGAGAGACCCAGTACTTC. It codes for CASSKKTSRGETQYF.

The gene calls are TRBV13 and TRBJ2-2; TRBD1 matches 9 bases. The CDR3 contains 16 residues. V trimming: 5 bases; J trimming: 4 bases; junction bases outside the gene matches: 8. Germline CDR1 PRHDT, CDR2 FYEKMQ (reference sequence). Here the CDR3 reads CASSLGDRATTGELFF. The CDR3 DNA reads TGTGCCAGCAGCCTTGGGGACAGGGCAACCACCGGGGAGCTGTTTTTT.